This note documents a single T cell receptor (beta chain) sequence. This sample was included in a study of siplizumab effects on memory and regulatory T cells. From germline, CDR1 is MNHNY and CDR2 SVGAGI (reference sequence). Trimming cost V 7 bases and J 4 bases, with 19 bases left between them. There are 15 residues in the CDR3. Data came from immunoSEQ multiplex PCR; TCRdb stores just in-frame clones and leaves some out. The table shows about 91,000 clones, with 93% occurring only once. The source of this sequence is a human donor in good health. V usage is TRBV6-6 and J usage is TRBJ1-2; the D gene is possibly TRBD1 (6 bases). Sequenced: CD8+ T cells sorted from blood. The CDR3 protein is CASTLYDGGGYGYTF. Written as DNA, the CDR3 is TGTGCCAGCACCCTATATGATGGAGGGGGCTATGGCTACACCTTC.